The rows below give T cell receptor beta chains drawn from one sample of a study of T cell repertoires in cytomegalovirus infection. In TCRdb, the reads were re-called with MiXCR into one record per CDR3 protein. The table lists nearly 650,000 distinct CDR3 sequences, more than 20% of them singletons. Sequenced material: CD8+ T cells from PBMCs. These TCRs come from a human donor in good health (CMV status not recorded). Some clones in this sample may be carry-over from other donors' samples. CDR3s include the opening cysteine and the closing phenylalanine or tryptophan. The D gene is left open where the match is weak. Size values are once, few and many counts, or a class for expanded clones, and some rows have none.

D gene: TRBD1; J gene: TRBJ2-3; V gene: TRBV27; clone size: few; CDR3 DNA: TGTGCCAGCAGTTACGACAGGGATCAAACAGATACGCAGTATTTT; CDR3 protein: CASSYDRDQTDTQYF
D gene: -; J gene: TRBJ2-2; V gene: TRBV11-2; clone size: -; CDR3 DNA: TGTGCCAGCAGCCCGTTCCCTAGGGGGGGCACCGGGGAGCTGTTTTTT; CDR3 protein: CASSPFPRGGTGELFF
D gene: -; J gene: TRBJ2-1; V gene: TRBV12-3/TRBV12-4; clone size: few; CDR3 DNA: TGTGCCAGCAGTTTTATCCAGGGGTCCAATGAGCAGTTCTTC; CDR3 protein: CASSFIQGSNEQFF
D gene: -; J gene: TRBJ1-2; V gene: TRBV6-2/TRBV6-3; clone size: many; CDR3 DNA: TGTGCCAGCAGCTCCGGGACTCCGTTTGGCTACACCTTC; CDR3 protein: CASSSGTPFGYTF
D gene: -; J gene: TRBJ1-2; V gene: TRBV7-9; clone size: -; CDR3 DNA: TGTGCCAGCAGCTCCTCGGTTTTCGATGGCTACACCTTC; CDR3 protein: CASSSSVFDGYTF
D gene: -; J gene: TRBJ1-1; V gene: TRBV6-1; clone size: few; CDR3 DNA: TGTGCCAGCAGTAATCTCTGGACTGAAGCTTTCTTT; CDR3 protein: CASSNLWTEAFF
D gene: TRBD1; J gene: TRBJ1-2; V gene: TRBV19; clone size: -; CDR3 DNA: TGTGCCAGCCAACCTGGGACAGGGAGGTACTATGGCTACACCTTC; CDR3 protein: CASQPGTGRYYGYTF
D gene: -; J gene: TRBJ2-1; V gene: TRBV7-9; clone size: few; CDR3 DNA: TGTGCCAGCAGCCGACGGGCCAGCTCCTACAATGAGCAGTTCTTC; CDR3 protein: CASSRRASSYNEQFF
D gene: -; J gene: TRBJ2-5; V gene: TRBV15; clone size: -; CDR3 DNA: TGTGCCACCAGCGGTCCAGAGGCACCAGGGGCGACCCAGTACTTC; CDR3 protein: CATSGPEAPGATQYF
D gene: -; J gene: TRBJ2-7; V gene: TRBV20-1; clone size: -; CDR3 DNA: TGCAGTGCTAGAAACCCGTTGCCTCCCTACGAGCAGTACTTC; CDR3 protein: CSARNPLPPYEQYF
D gene: -; J gene: TRBJ1-4; V gene: TRBV29-1; clone size: few; CDR3 DNA: TGCAGCGTTATAAAGGAGGGTGAAAAACTGTTTTTT; CDR3 protein: CSVIKEGEKLFF
D gene: TRBD1; J gene: TRBJ2-3; V gene: TRBV20-1; clone size: -; CDR3 DNA: TGCAGTGCTAGAGATACCGGGACAGCAAGCACAGATACGCAGTATTTT; CDR3 protein: CSARDTGTASTDTQYF
D gene: -; J gene: TRBJ1-2; V gene: TRBV24-1; clone size: many; CDR3 DNA: TGTGCCACGGGAGGACTCCTCGGCTACACCTTC; CDR3 protein: CATGGLLGYTF
D gene: -; J gene: TRBJ1-1; V gene: TRBV7-2; clone size: many; CDR3 DNA: TGTGCCAGCAGCCCATTAGCACAGGGTGAAACTGAAGCTTTCTTT; CDR3 protein: CASSPLAQGETEAFF
D gene: -; J gene: TRBJ2-7; V gene: TRBV19; clone size: many; CDR3 DNA: TGTGCCAGTAGTATGGGCAGGAGGGATTCCTACGAGCAGTACTTC; CDR3 protein: CASSMGRRDSYEQYF
D gene: -; J gene: TRBJ1-2; V gene: TRBV7-9; clone size: many; CDR3 DNA: TGTGCCAGCAGCAGGGATTTTGGCTACACCTTC; CDR3 protein: CASSRDFGYTF
D gene: -; J gene: TRBJ1-1; V gene: TRBV7-9; clone size: few; CDR3 DNA: TGTGCCAGCAGCTTCGTTCACGGGGACACTGAAGCTTTCTTT; CDR3 protein: CASSFVHGDTEAFF
D gene: -; J gene: TRBJ2-3; V gene: TRBV7-9; clone size: few; CDR3 DNA: TGTGCCAGCAGCATACAGGGAAAGGGCACAGATACGCAGTATTTT; CDR3 protein: CASSIQGKGTDTQYF
D gene: -; J gene: TRBJ1-2; V gene: TRBV10-3; clone size: many; CDR3 DNA: TGTGCCACGGGAGGTACCTATGGCTACACCTTC; CDR3 protein: CATGGTYGYTF
D gene: TRBD2; J gene: TRBJ2-3; V gene: TRBV7-9; clone size: many; CDR3 DNA: TGTGCCAGCAGCTTACCCGGACTAGCGGGGGGGCTCACAGATACGCAGTATTTT; CDR3 protein: CASSLPGLAGGLTDTQYF
D gene: TRBD1; J gene: TRBJ2-1; V gene: TRBV28; clone size: -; CDR3 DNA: TGTGCCAGCAGTGTCGGGACAGGGGGCTTCAATGAGCAGTTCTTC; CDR3 protein: CASSVGTGGFNEQFF
D gene: -; J gene: TRBJ1-2; V gene: TRBV7-9; clone size: once; CDR3 DNA: TGTGCCAGCAGCTTAGCGCAGAAATATGGCTACACCTTC; CDR3 protein: CASSLAQKYGYTF